Following are 27 T cell receptor beta chains from one sample sequenced in a study of blood T cells in healthy people across ages. Sample-barcoded 5' priming and a J-beta primer mix drove a second PCR of roughly 6 to 12 cycles. TCRdb independently ran MiXCR on the 5' RACE reads; one entry per CDR3 protein. Here the sample spans some 800,000 distinct CDR3 sequences, 44% being singletons. The sample comprised blood. These receptors all stem from a man aged 55 to 70 in good health.

This sequence joins TRBV12-3 or TRBV12-4 and TRBJ2-4, with 7 bases that match TRBD1. The DNA matches TRBJ2-7 better at its end, which makes the J call doubtful. The CDR3 loop spans 13 amino acids. This CDR3 reads CASRRSDRDEQYF. The CDR3 DNA follows: TGTGCCAGCAGAAGGAGCGACAGGGACGAGCAGTACTTC.

V and J are TRBV15 and TRBJ2-7, with D perhaps matching TRBD1 (6 bases). Trimming cost V 1 base and J 1 base, with 11 bases left between them. The CDR3 sequence is 15 residues long. CDR1 is LNHNV and CDR2 is YYDKDF in the germline V gene (reference sequence). In nucleotides, the CDR3 is TGTGCCACCAGCAGAGGACAGGAAGTATCCTACGAGCAGTACTTC. Translating it yields CATSRGQEVSYEQYF.

V usage is TRBV5-8 and J usage is TRBJ2-4, with TRBD1 matching 10 bases. CDR3 length: 14 residues. Unmatched junction bases numbered 10, after V lost 3 bases and J lost 13 bases. CDR1 SGHTS and CDR2 YDEGEE come from the germline V gene. The CDR3 sequence: CASSSRQGARGQYF. Written as DNA, the CDR3 is TGTGCCAGCAGCTCCCGACAGGGGGCGCGCGGGCAGTACTTC.

Turning to this clonotype: The junction departs from germline at one end; a sequencing error may be responsible. This chain links TRBV7-9 with TRBJ2-3; D not certain. Per germline, CDR1 SEHNR and CDR2 FQNEAQ (reference sequence). CDR3 length equals 16 residues. This chain's CDR3 is CTSSLELDQFTDTQYF. CDR3 sequence (DNA): TGTACCAGCAGCTTAGAATTAGACCAATTCACAGATACGCAGTATTTT.

The V and J genes are TRBV25-1 and TRBJ2-5; D remains unclear. The J call may not be correct, given that the DNA end is closer to TRBJ2-7. This CDR3 spans 13 amino acids. The germline V gene encodes CDR1 MGHDK and CDR2 SYGVNS. CDR3 protein: CASRGLGRDEQYF. The CDR3 DNA sequence: TGTGCCAGCAGAGGCTTAGGCCGGGACGAGCAGTACTTC.

Turning to this clonotype: The germline gene is not matched at one end of the junction; a read error may be the cause. The chain recombines TRBV6-5 with TRBJ2-5, with 7 bases that match TRBD2. The CDR3 consists of 14 residues. Germline V gene data show CDR1 as MNHEY and CDR2 as SVGAGI. CDR3: CASSPPGGPETHYF. DNA of the CDR3: TGTGCCAGCAGTCCCCCGGGGGGACCGGAGACCCACTACTTC.

The chain combines TRBV20-1 with TRBJ2-7; D is possibly TRBD1 (6 bases). The CDR3 runs to 19 residues. Trimming removed 3 bases at V and 0 bases at J, with 27 bases between. Germline V lookup: CDR1 DFQATT, CDR2 SNEGSKA (reference sequence). CDR3 region: CSASRNLPAPRGNSYEQYF. As DNA, the CDR3 is TGCAGTGCTAGCCGAAACCTCCCCGCCCCTAGGGGGAACTCCTACGAGCAGTACTTC.

This sequence joins TRBV28 and TRBJ1-2; 10 nucleotides match TRBD1. Unmatched junction bases numbered 12, after V lost 11 bases and J lost 0 bases. Germline CDR1 reads MDHEN; CDR2 reads SYDVKM. CDR3 length: 16 residues. This CDR3 is CAAKRTGGGANYGYTF. The CDR3 nucleotides read TGTGCCGCAAAGAGGACAGGGGGGGGGGCTAACTATGGCTACACCTTC.

The rearrangement uses TRBV18 and TRBJ2-7, with D perhaps matching TRBD1 (6 bases). CDR1 and CDR2 (germline): KGHSH, LQKENI. V dropped 3 bases and J dropped 1 base, with 13 bases sitting between them. CDR3 size: 15 residues. In DNA, the CDR3 is TGTGCCAGCTCACCTAACCAAGGGGGATCCTACGAGCAGTACTTC. Translated, it gives CASSPNQGGSYEQYF.

This clonotype was seen only a few times. The chain links TRBV14 to TRBJ2-3; a possible D gene is TRBD1 (6 bases). The germline V gene encodes CDR1 SGHDN and CDR2 FVKESK. The CDR3 extends over 16 amino acids. V gave up 1 base and J gave up 4 bases, with 15 bases separating them. CDR3 in DNA: TGTGCCAGCAGCCAAGTTTCTGGGGGCGGCGCAGATACGCAGTATTTT. The encoded protein is CASSQVSGGGADTQYF.

The rearrangement joins TRBV7-2 to TRBJ2-4, with TRBD2 matching 9 bases. V lost 4 bases and J lost 0; bases outside the gene matches: 4. The CDR3 is 16 residues long. Germline CDR1 reads SGHTA; CDR2 reads FQGNSA. The CDR3 protein is CASSSVAGVAKNIQYF. The CDR3 bases are TGTGCCAGCAGCTCTGTAGCGGGGGTAGCCAAAAACATTCAGTACTTC.

The chain employs TRBV4-1 and TRBJ1-2, with TRBD1 matching 8 bases. The CDR3 is 14 residues long. Germline V CDR1 and CDR2: MGHRA, YSYEKL. V lost 1 base and J lost 4; bases outside the gene matches: 2. The CDR3 region is CASSQGTGPYGYTF. CDR3 bases: TGCGCCAGCAGCCAAGGGACAGGGCCCTATGGCTACACCTTC.

This chain connects TRBV20-1 to TRBJ2-1; D gene unclear. This CDR3 contains 15 residues. The germline V and J ends were trimmed by 1 base and 0 bases, with 10 bases remaining between them. In germline, CDR1 is DFQATT, CDR2 SNEGSKA (reference sequence). The CDR3 region is CSARVPRSSYNEQFF. In DNA form, the CDR3 reads TGCAGTGCTAGAGTACCGCGGAGCTCCTACAATGAGCAGTTCTTC.

The J gene is TRBJ2-1, the V gene TRBV29-1; 8 bases are a match to TRBD2. J was trimmed by 7 bases and V by 6 bases; bases with no gene match: 11. The length of the CDR3 is 14 residues. Germline values: CDR1 SQVTM, CDR2 ANQGSEA. CDR3 in DNA: TGCAGCGTCACCGGGACTAGGGGCCCTAATGAGCAGTTCTTC. It specifies CSVTGTRGPNEQFF.

The chain employs TRBV2 and TRBJ2-7, with D tentatively TRBD1 (6 bases). The CDR3 is 11 residues long. The germline V and J ends were trimmed by 7 bases and 4 bases, with 8 bases remaining between them. Germline loops: CDR1 SNHLY, CDR2 FYNNEI. In nucleotides, the CDR3 is TGTGCCAGCATGAGGGGGTACGAGCAGTACTTC. It specifies CASMRGYEQYF.

This clonotype showed up just once. The rearrangement links TRBV5-5 to TRBJ1-1, with 7 bases fitting TRBD1. Germline loops: CDR1 SGHKS, CDR2 YYEKEE (reference sequence). The V segment lost 4 bases and the J segment 1 base; nucleotides outside the gene matches: 13. This CDR3 is built from 17 residues. The CDR3 coding sequence is TGTGCCAGCAGCGCGACCTCCGGGACAGTCGGGAACACTGAAGCTTTCTTT. Amino acids: CASSATSGTVGNTEAFF.

Only a few counts were recorded for this clonotype. A junction end diverges from the germline sequence, so it may reflect a read error. The rearrangement links TRBV2 to TRBJ2-5; perhaps D is TRBD1 or TRBD2 (5 bases each). Germline V gene lookup returns CDR1 SNHLY and CDR2 FYNNEI. The CDR3 runs to 13 residues. The chain's CDR3 is CTSSEGLQETQYF. CDR3 nucleotides: TGTACCAGCAGTGAGGGGTTGCAAGAGACCCAGTACTTC. The full variable domain, with the rest looked up from reference TRBV2 and TRBJ2-5, is EPEVTQTPSHQVTQMGQEVILRCVPISNHLYFYWYRQILGQKVEFLVSFYNNEISEKSEIFDDQFSVERPDGSNFTLKIRSTKLEDSAMYFCTSSEGLQETQYFGPGTRLLVL.

This clonotype was seen a handful of times. The V and J genes are TRBV12-3 or TRBV12-4 and TRBJ2-5, with a possible D match to TRBD2 (5 bases). This CDR3 contains 16 residues. Trimming took 1 base from V and 2 from J, leaving 14 bases between them. In DNA, the CDR3 is TGTGCCAGCAGTTTAGGGGCGGGCGGCAATCAAGAGACCCAGTACTTC. This sequence encodes CASSLGAGGNQETQYF.

This clonotype was seen only a few times. The chain employs TRBV30 and TRBJ2-3; D uncertain. CDR3 length: 12 residues. Germline-derived CDR1 and CDR2 are GTSNPN and SVGIG (reference sequence). V lost 5 bases to trimming and J lost 3 bases, with 9 bases between them. This chain's CDR3 is CAWGPLTDTQYF. The CDR3 nucleotides are TGTGCCTGGGGGCCCTTGACAGATACGCAGTATTTT.

With regard to this clonotype: An end of the junction differs from the germline gene, which may be a read error. The V gene is TRBV6-2 or TRBV6-3, the J gene TRBJ2-1; 11 bases agree with TRBD2. The CDR3 is 16 amino acids. Germline V gives CDR1 MNHEY, CDR2 SVGEGT. CDR3 in DNA: TGTGCCAGCACCAACCCTCTAGCGGGGGGACCAAATGGGCAGTTCTTC. Amino acid sequence: CASTNPLAGGPNGQFF.

This clonotype was found a few times. The genes are TRBV6-2 or TRBV6-3 and TRBJ1-2, with D unresolved. Trimming pared 5 bases from V and 4 bases from J, leaving 14 bases between. The CDR3 is 14 amino acids. Per germline, CDR1 MNHEY and CDR2 SVGEGT. The CDR3 DNA reads TGTGCCAGCAGTCCTCCCGGGCAGCTCTATGGCTACACCTTC. Its protein is CASSPPGQLYGYTF.

The sample holds a few counts of this clonotype. V and J are TRBV7-2 and TRBJ1-1; TRBD1 is a possible D gene (6 bases). The CDR3 is 16 amino acids. Looked up from germline, CDR1 is SGHTA and CDR2 is FQGNSA. Deletions cut 5 bases from V and 0 bases from J, with 16 bases between. In nucleotides, the CDR3 is TGTGCCAGCAGCCCCCGGACAGTTATATTGAACACTGAAGCTTTCTTT. It translates to CASSPRTVILNTEAFF. Filled out from reference TRBV7-2 and TRBJ1-1, the complete variable domain reads GAGVSQSPSNKVTEKGKDVELRCDPISGHTALYWYRQSLGQGLEFLIYFQGNSAPDKSGLPSDRFSAERTGGSVSTLTIQRTQQEDSAVYLCASSPRTVILNTEAFFGQGTRLTVV.

The chain couples TRBV12-3 or TRBV12-4 to TRBJ1-2, with D uncertain. The V and J ends lost 6 bases and 2 bases respectively, with 13 bases between them. CDR3 length equals 14 residues. CDR3 sequence (DNA): TGTGCCAGCAGGAATCAGGAGACCAACTATGGCTACACCTTC. It encodes CASRNQETNYGYTF.

V and J are TRBV10-3 and TRBJ2-1; TRBD1 matches at 8 bases. Trimming at V came to 3 bases and at J to 6 bases, leaving 7 bases not matched to a gene. CDR3 size: 15 residues. From germline, CDR1 is ENHRY and CDR2 SYGVKD. CDR3 region: CAISEGQGRVNEQFF. CDR3 sequence (DNA): TGTGCCATCAGTGAAGGACAGGGAAGAGTCAATGAGCAGTTCTTC.

The chain couples TRBV7-2 to TRBJ2-2; 11 bases match TRBD2. Germline V CDR1 and CDR2: SGHTA, FQGNSA. This CDR3 region has 18 residues. V lost 1 base and J lost 1; bases outside the gene matches: 5. CDR3 sequence (DNA): TGTGCCAGCAGCTTAGGTCGCACTAGCGGGGGGAACACCGGGGAGCTGTTTTTT. Translation: CASSLGRTSGGNTGELFF.

The sample holds a few counts of this clonotype. The rearrangement links TRBV20-1 to TRBJ2-1; possible D gene TRBD1, 6 bases. V lost 4 bases and J lost 11, with 9 bases in between. Per germline, CDR1 DFQATT and CDR2 SNEGSKA (reference sequence). The CDR3 sequence is 10 residues long. The CDR3: CSAKGTKQFF. The CDR3 region has the DNA TGCAGTGCTAAAGGGACAAAGCAGTTCTTC.

V gene TRBV6-2 or TRBV6-3 combines with J gene TRBJ2-1, with 9 bases that match TRBD1. CDR1 MNHEY and CDR2 SVGEGT come from the germline V gene. J was trimmed by 6 bases and V by 7 bases; bases with no gene match: 13. The CDR3 is 16 residues long. CDR3 nucleotides: TGTGCCAGCACTCTAACCGGGACAGGGAGAACCAATGAGCAGTTCTTC. It encodes CASTLTGTGRTNEQFF.